This paragraph covers one TCR beta chain sequence. No antigen is known for it. This sample is drawn from a study of OX40 agonist ivuxolimab in advanced cancers. Across the study: Hepatocellular carcinoma, melanoma, renal cell or head and neck cancer occurred in dose-escalation patients. Among those enrolled, mean age was about 60 years (range roughly 23 to 79) and 70% to 85% were male. Study-wide results and caveats: The 0.1-3.0 mg/kg partial responders had among the lowest clonal expansion. Which antigen the expanded peripheral T cells recognized is unknown.

The method was immunoSEQ multiplex PCR; TCRdb's version includes in-frame clones alone and lacks a portion of them. This sample has approximately 60,000 clones, with around 83% found just once. From germline, CDR1 is SGHRS and CDR2 YFSETQ. The CDR3 has 14 amino acids. V gave up 0 bases and J gave up 6 bases, with 12 bases separating them. The J gene is TRBJ1-2, the V gene TRBV5-1; D possibly corresponds to TRBD1 (6 bases). The receptor's source is an adult with an advanced solid tumor such as melanoma, head and neck, liver or kidney cancer. Specimen: CD4+ or CD8+ T cells sorted from blood, collected in a trial of the OX40 agonist ivuxolimab. In nucleotides, the CDR3 is TGCGCCAGCAGCTTGGGGACAGCGGTCGATGGCTACACCTTC. Translating it yields CASSLGTAVDGYTF.